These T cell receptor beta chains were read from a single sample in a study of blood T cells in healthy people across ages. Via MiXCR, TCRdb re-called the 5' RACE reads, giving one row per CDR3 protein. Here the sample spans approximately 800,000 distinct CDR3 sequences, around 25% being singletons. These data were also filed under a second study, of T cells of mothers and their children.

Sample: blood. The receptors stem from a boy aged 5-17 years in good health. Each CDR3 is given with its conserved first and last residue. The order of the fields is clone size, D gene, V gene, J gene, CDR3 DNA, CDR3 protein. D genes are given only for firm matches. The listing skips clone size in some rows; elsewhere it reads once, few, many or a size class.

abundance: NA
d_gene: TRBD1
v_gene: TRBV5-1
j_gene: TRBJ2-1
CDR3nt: TGCGCCAGCAGCTGGACGACAGGGGGGTCGGCGCAGTTCTTC
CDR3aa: CASSWTTGGSAQFF

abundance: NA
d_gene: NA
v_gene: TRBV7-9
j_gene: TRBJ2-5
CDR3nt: TGTGCCAGCAGCTACCCGGTGGGGGCTTCGGCAAGGGACCAGTACTTC
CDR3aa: CASSYPVGASARDQYF

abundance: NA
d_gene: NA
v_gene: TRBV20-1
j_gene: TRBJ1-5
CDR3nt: TGCAGTGCTGGGGGACCAGGGGCCGTGAATCAGCCCCAGCATTTT
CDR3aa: CSAGGPGAVNQPQHF

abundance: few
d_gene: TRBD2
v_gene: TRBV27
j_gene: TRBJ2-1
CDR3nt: TGTGCCAGCAGTTTAAGGGGACGGGGGGACAATGAGCAGTTCTTC
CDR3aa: CASSLRGRGDNEQFF

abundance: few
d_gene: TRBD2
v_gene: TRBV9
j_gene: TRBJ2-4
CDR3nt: TGTGCCAGCAGCGTAGGACGTGGCGGGGGTAAAAACATTCAGTACTTC
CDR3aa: CASSVGRGGGKNIQYF

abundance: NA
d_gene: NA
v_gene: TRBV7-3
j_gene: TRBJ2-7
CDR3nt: TGTGCCAGCAGCTCCGGACGGAGTTCCCCCGAATACGAGCAGTACTTC
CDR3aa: CASSSGRSSPEYEQYF

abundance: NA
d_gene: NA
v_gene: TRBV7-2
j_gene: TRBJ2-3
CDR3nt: TGTGCCAGCAGCTTAGCAAGGATCGATACGCAGTATTTT
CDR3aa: CASSLARIDTQYF

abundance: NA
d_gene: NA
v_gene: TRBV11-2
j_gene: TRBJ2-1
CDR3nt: TGTGCCAGCAGCTTCGGCCCGGCGGGTGAGCAGTTCTTC
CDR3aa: CASSFGPAGEQFF

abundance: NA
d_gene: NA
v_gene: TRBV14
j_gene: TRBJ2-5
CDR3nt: TGTGCCAGCAGCCAAGATTCGGGCAGTCGGACCCAGTGCTTC
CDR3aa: CASSQDSGSRTQCF

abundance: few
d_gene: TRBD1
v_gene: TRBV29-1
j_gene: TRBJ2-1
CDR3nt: TGCAGCGTGGTCCAGGGGGCAGACTACAATGAGCAGTTCTTC
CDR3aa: CSVVQGADYNEQFF

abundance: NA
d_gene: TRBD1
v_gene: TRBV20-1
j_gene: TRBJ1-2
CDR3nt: TGCAGTGCTAGAGATCAGGGACAGGGGAACTATGGCTACACCTTC
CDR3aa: CSARDQGQGNYGYTF

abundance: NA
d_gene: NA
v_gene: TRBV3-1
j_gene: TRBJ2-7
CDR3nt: TGTGCCAGCGCCAGGGGGGCCCTTCGGTACGAGCAGTACTTC
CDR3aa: CASARGALRYEQYF

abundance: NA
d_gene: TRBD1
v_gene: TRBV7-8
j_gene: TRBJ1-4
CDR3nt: TGTGCCAGCAGCAAACAGGGGTCAACTAATGAAAAACTGTTTTTT
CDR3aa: CASSKQGSTNEKLFF

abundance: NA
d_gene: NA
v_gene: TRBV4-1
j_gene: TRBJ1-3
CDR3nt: TGCGCCAGCAGCCAAGAGTGGGGATCCTCTGGAAACACCATATATTTT
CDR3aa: CASSQEWGSSGNTIYF

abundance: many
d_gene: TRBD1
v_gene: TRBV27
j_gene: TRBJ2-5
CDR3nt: TGTGCCAGCAGCACGACAGGGGACCAAGAGACCCAGTACTTC
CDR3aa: CASSTTGDQETQYF

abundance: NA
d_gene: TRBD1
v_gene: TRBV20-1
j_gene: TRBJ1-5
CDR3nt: TGCAGTGCATCTCCGGGACAGGGCCTACTTAATAGCAATCAGCCCCAGCATTTT
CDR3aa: CSASPGQGLLNSNQPQHF

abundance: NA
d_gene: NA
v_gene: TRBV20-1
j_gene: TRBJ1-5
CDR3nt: TGCAGTGCTAGAGATCTTAACAATCAGCCCCAGCATTTT
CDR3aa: CSARDLNNQPQHF

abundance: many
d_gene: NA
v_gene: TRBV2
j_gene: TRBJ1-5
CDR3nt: TGTGCCAGCAGTGACGGCCAGGGGAATCAGCCCCAGCATTTT
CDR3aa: CASSDGQGNQPQHF

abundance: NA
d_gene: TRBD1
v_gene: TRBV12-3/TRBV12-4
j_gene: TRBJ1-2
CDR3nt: TGTGCCAGCAGGCCCGGGACAGGTGGCTACACCTTC
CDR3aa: CASRPGTGGYTF

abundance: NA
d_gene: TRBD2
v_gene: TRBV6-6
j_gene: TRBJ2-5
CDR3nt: TGTGCCAGTAGGGGGGCTAGCGGGGGGTCCGGGGAGACCCAGTACTTC
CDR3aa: CASRGASGGSGETQYF

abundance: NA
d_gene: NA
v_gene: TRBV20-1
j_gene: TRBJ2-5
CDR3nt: TGCAGTGCTAGGCGGGGGCTGAGGGAGACCCAGTACTTC
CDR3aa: CSARRGLRETQYF

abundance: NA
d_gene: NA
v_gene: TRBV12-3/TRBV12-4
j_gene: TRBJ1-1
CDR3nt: TGTGCCAGCAGTTTATCTTATAACAGAGAAGCTTTCTTT
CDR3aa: CASSLSYNREAFF

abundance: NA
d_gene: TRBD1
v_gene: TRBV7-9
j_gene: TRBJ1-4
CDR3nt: TGTGCCAGCAGCCCGCGCACCGGGACAGGGGGCACAAAACTGTTTTTT
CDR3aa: CASSPRTGTGGTKLFF

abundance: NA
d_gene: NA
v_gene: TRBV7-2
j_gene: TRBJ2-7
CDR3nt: TGTGCCAGCAGCTTTGCCGGGACTGGACCCTACGAGCAGTACTTC
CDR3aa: CASSFAGTGPYEQYF

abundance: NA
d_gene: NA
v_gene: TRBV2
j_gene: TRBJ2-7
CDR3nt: TGTGCCAGCAGTGAAGAGGCCTGGATGACCTACGAGCAGTACTTC
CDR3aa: CASSEEAWMTYEQYF

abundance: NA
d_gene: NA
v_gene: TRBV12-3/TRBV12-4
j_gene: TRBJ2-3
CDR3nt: TGTGCCAGCAGTTTAGCGGGAGATACGCAGTGTTTT
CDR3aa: CASSLAGDTQCF

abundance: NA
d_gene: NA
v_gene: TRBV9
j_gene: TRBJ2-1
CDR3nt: TGTGCCAGCAGCGTAGGCCCACCCGGGACAAACCCAGAGCAGTTCTTC
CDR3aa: CASSVGPPGTNPEQFF

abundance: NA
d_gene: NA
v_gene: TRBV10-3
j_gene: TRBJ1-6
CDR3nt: TGTGCCATCAGGGCTGATAATTCACCCCTCCACTTT
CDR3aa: CAIRADNSPLHF

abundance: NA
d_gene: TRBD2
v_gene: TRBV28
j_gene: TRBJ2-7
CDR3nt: TGTGCCAGCAGTGGACTAGCGCCCGTCCACGAGCAGTACTTC
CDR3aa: CASSGLAPVHEQYF

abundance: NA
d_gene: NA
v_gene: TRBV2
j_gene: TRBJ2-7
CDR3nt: TGTGCCAGCACCGCGGACGCCTCCTACGAGCAGTACTTC
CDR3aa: CASTADASYEQYF

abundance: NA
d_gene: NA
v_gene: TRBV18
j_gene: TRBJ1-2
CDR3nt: TGTGCCAGCTCACCACCGCCCGGGAAGGGCTACACCTTC
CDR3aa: CASSPPPGKGYTF

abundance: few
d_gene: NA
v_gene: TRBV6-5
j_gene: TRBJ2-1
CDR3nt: TGTGCCAGCAGTTACGCATCAGGGGTTTCCTACAATGAGCAGTTCTTC
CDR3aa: CASSYASGVSYNEQFF

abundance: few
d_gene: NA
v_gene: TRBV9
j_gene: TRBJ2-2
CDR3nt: TGTGCCAGCTGCGACACTACACAGGAAGTGGCCGGGGAGCTGTTTTTT
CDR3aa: CASCDTTQEVAGELFF

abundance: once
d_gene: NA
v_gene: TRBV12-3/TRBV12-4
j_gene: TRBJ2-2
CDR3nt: TGTGCCAGCAGTTTGACGGACAGACGCGGCGGGGAGCTGTTTTTT
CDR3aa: CASSLTDRRGGELFF

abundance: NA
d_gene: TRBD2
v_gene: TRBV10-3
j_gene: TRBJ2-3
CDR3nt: TGTGCCATCGCCGGGACTAGCGGCACAGATACGCAGTATTTT
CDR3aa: CAIAGTSGTDTQYF

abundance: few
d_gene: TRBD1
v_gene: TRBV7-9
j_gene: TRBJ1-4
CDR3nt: TGTGCCAGCAGCTTAGGGGTGACAGGGGACGAAAAACTGTTTTTT
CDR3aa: CASSLGVTGDEKLFF

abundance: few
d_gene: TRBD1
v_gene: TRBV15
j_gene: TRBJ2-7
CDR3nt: TGTGCCACCAGCAGAGATAGACAGGGGCTTCCCACCGAGCAGTACTTC
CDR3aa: CATSRDRQGLPTEQYF

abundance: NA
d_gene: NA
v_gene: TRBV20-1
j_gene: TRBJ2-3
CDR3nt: TGCAGTGCTAGCGGGGTCACAGATACGCAGTATTTT
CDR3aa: CSASGVTDTQYF

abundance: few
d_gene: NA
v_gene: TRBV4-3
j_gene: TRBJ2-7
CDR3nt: TGCGCCAGCAGCCAAGATCCCAGGGCAGACGAGCAGTACTTC
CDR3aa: CASSQDPRADEQYF

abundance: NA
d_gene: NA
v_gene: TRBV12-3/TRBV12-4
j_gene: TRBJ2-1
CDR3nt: TGTGCCAGCAGCCCCGAGGGAGGTCTTTTCAATGAGCAGTTCTTC
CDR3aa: CASSPEGGLFNEQFF

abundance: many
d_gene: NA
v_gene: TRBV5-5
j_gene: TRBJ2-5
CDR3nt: TGTGCCAGCAGACACCAGGGACATCGGGAGACCCAGTACTTC
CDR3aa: CASRHQGHRETQYF

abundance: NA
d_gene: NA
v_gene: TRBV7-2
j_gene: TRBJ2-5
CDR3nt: TGTGCCAGCAGCTTAGGGGCTCCGGGGACGTCTCAAGAGACCCAGTACTTC
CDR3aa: CASSLGAPGTSQETQYF

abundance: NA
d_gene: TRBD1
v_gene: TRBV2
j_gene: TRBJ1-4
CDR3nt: TGTGCCAGCAGAGAACAGGGGGCGGCTAATGAAAAACTGTTTTTT
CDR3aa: CASREQGAANEKLFF

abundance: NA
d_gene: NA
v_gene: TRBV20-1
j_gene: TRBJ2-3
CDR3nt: TGCAGTGCTAGTCGCAGGGCCAGAGATACGCAGTATTTT
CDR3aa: CSASRRARDTQYF

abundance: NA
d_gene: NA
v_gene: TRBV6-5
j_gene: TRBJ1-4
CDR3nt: TGTGCCAGCAGTTTTACCACAGGCGGGGAACTGTTTTTT
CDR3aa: CASSFTTGGELFF

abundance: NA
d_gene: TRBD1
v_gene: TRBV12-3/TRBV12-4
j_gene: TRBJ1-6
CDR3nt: TGTGCCAGCACCCGGACAGGAAACTCACCCCTCCACTTT
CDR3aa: CASTRTGNSPLHF

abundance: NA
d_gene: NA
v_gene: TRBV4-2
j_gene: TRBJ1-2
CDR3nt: TGTGCCAGCAGCCAAGAGATGAATAAGGGCTATGGCTACACCTTC
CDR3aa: CASSQEMNKGYGYTF

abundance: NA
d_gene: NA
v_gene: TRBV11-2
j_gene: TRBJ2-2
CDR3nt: TGTGCCAGCAGCCCCGGGGGTCCCACCGGGGAGCTGTTTTTT
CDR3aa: CASSPGGPTGELFF

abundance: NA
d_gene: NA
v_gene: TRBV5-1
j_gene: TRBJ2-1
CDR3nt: TGCGCCAGCGAAGACTTACCGAAATCGGACAATGAGCAGTTCTTC
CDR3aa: CASEDLPKSDNEQFF

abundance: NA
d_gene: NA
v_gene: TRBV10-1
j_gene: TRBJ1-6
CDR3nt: TGCGCCAGCAGTGAGCCTTCATTCGGTTCACCCCTCCACTTT
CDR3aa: CASSEPSFGSPLHF

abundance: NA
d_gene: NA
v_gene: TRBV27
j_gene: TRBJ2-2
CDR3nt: TGTGCCAGCAGTTTCAAACAGTCTAACACCGGGGAGCTGTTTTTT
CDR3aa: CASSFKQSNTGELFF

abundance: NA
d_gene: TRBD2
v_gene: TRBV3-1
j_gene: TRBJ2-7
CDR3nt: TGTGCCAGCAGCCTCCGAATTCCTAGCGGAGCAAGCTCCTACGAGCAGTACTTC
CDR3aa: CASSLRIPSGASSYEQYF